This record covers a single T cell receptor (beta chain). This receptor's antigen is unknown. Base qualities are not recorded, but no much larger clone differs from it by a single base. V loses 1 base, J loses 2 bases, and the germline ends lie 8 bases apart. The CDR3 runs 14 residues from the cysteine to the phenylalanine. Of all the DNA, just the CDR3 is kept, 42 bases in frame from base 1. The germline V gene sets CDR1 to MDHEN and CDR2 to SYDVKM. The data originate from a study of OX40 agonist ivuxolimab in advanced cancers. With regard to the full study: Ivuxolimab was a fully human IgG2 agonistic monoclonal antibody targeting the costimulatory receptor OX40 (CD134). Intravenous ivuxolimab was administered to patients every 2 weeks at six dose levels: 0.01, 0.1, 0.3, 1.5, 3 and 10 mg/kg. Among the roughly 54 dose-escalation patients, around 20 had hepatocellular carcinoma, roughly 15 melanoma, 9 renal cell carcinoma and 9 head and neck cancer. In the dose-escalation cohort, nearly 85% of patients were male, and the mean age was 60 years with a range of roughly 20 to 79. Prior anti-PD-1, anti-PD-L1 or anti-CTLA-4 therapy was permitted, and approximately 40% of dose-escalation patients had received checkpoint inhibitors. Three dose-escalation patients achieved partial responses, one with hepatocellular carcinoma and two with cutaneous melanoma. Peripheral TCRbeta sequencing was intended to test whether TCR sequence diversity was altered and clonal T-cell expansion was caused by ivuxolimab. The paper reports the monotherapy dose-escalation portion (N of about 51 patients) of the phase I ivuxolimab trial.

Patients with a history of autoimmune disease or receiving systemic immunosuppression were excluded from the trial. Peripheral blood for TCR sequencing was drawn from every dose cohort at baseline, at cycle 4 day 1 and at cycle 7 day 1. Samples were obtained from an open-label, multicenter, first-in-human phase I dose-escalation trial of ivuxolimab. Adults with locally advanced or metastatic melanoma, renal cell carcinoma, hepatocellular carcinoma or head and neck squamous cell carcinoma were enrolled in the trial. CD4+ and CD8+ T cells were sorted separately from peripheral blood before TCR sequencing. Overall results and qualifications from the work: Low levels of normalized T-cell clonal expansion were also shown by some nonresponding patients. At doses of 0.1 to 3.0 mg/kg, clonal expansion of both CD4+ and CD8+ T cells in blood was seen between baseline and week 6. In the 0.1-3.0 mg/kg groups, partial responders were among the patients with the lowest normalized peripheral clonal expansion, particularly in CD8+ T cells. After ivuxolimab, CD8+ T cells had more expanded clones than CD4+ T cells on average. Antigen specificity was not determined for the clonally expanded peripheral T cells.

To sequence the TCRbeta CDR3 region, genomic DNA was isolated from the sorted cells. TCRbeta CDR3 regions were sequenced using the immunoSEQ Assay. TCRdb carries this immuneACCESS record with in-frame sequences only. Its versions omit some clonotypes, under half of them owing to an unresolved V gene in the studies checked, with the rest unexplained. This sample holds approximately 79,000 clones; over 85% were observed only once. In total, the top ten clones hold roughly 20% of the sample. Recombination linked TRBV28 to TRBJ2-5, with no confidently assigned D gene. The TCR sequence derives from an adult with an advanced solid tumor such as melanoma, head and neck, liver or kidney cancer. This sample comprised CD4+ or CD8+ T cells sorted from blood, obtained in a trial of the OX40 agonist ivuxolimab. The DNA is as follows: TGTGCCAGCAGTTTATTGAAGGATCAAGAGACCCAGTACTTC. This yields the protein CASSLLKDQETQYF.